The clone carrying this TCR beta chain has a handful of counts. This sample is part of a study of cytomegalovirus exposure and HLA in healthy donors. V lost 5 bases and J lost 1; bases outside the gene matches: 7. CDR1 and CDR2 (germline): MNHNS, SASEGT. This CDR3 has 15 amino acids. Libraries were prepared by immunoSEQ multiplex PCR; TCRdb keeps only in-frame clonotypes and omits some of them. The sample has 100,000 to 150,000 clones, approximately 89% seen once. This chain uses TRBV6-1 with TRBJ2-7; 8 bases agree with TRBD1. The specimen was PBMCs. The clonotype was recovered from a woman aged 18-29 years in good health and CMV-seronegative. Here the CDR3 reads CASSNQGAGSYEQYF. For the CDR3, the DNA is TGTGCCAGCAGTAACCAGGGGGCGGGTTCCTACGAGCAGTACTTC.